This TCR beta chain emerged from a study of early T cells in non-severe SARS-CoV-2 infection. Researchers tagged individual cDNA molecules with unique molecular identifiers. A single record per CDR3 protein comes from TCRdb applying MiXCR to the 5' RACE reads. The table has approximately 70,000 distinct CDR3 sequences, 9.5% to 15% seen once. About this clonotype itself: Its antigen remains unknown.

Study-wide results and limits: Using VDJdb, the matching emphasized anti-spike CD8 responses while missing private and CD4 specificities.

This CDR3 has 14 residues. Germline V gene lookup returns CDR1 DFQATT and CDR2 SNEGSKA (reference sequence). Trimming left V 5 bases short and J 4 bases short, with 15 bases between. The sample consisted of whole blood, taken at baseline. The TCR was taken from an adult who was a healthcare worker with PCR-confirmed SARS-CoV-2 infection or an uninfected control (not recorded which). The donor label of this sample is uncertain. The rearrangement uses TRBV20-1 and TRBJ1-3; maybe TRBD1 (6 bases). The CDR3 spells CSAGIQGAGNTIYF. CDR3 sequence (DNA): TGCAGTGCTGGAATACAGGGAGCGGGAAACACCATATATTTT.